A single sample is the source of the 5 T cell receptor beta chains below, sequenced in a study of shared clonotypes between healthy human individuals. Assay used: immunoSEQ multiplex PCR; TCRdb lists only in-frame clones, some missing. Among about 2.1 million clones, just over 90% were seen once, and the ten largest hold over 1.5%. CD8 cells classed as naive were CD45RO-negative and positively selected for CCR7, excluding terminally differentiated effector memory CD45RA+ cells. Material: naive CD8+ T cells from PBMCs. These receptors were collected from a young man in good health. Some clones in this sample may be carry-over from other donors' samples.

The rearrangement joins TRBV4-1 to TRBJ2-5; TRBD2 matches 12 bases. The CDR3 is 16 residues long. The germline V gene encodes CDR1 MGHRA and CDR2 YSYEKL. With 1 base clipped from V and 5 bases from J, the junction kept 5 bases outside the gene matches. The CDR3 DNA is TGCGCCAGCAGCCAAGGACTAGCGGGAGTATTGGAGACCCAGTACTTC. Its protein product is CASSQGLAGVLETQYF.

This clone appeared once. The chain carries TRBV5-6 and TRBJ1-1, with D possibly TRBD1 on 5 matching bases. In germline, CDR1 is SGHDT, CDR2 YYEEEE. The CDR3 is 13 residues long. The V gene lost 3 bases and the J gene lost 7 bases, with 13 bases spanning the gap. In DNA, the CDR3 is TGTGCCAGCAGCTCGGGGGTGGGGATTGAAGCTTTCTTT. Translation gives CASSSGVGIEAFF. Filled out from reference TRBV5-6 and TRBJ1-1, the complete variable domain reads DAGVTQSPTHLIKTRGQQVTLRCSPKSGHDTVSWYQQALGQGPQFIFQYYEEEERQRGNFPDRFSGHQFPNYSSELNVNALLLGDSALYLCASSSGVGIEAFFGQGTRLTVV.

The CDR3 region is CASSSNRYSNQPQHF. The CDR3 bases are TGTGCCAGCAGTTCCAACAGGTATAGCAATCAGCCCCAGCATTTT. The V and J genes are TRBV28 and TRBJ1-5, with TRBD1 as a possible D gene (5 bases). Germline V gives CDR1 MDHEN, CDR2 SYDVKM. V lost 4 bases, J lost 0 bases, and 10 bases lay in between. The CDR3 has 15 residues.

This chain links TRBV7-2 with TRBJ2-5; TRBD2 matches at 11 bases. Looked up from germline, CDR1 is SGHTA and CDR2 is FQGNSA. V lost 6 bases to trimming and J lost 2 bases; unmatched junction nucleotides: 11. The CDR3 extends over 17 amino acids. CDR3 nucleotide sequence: TGTGCCAGCAGACTCCCGGTTAGCGGGAGGGGGCAAGAGACCCAGTACTTC. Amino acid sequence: CASRLPVSGRGQETQYF.

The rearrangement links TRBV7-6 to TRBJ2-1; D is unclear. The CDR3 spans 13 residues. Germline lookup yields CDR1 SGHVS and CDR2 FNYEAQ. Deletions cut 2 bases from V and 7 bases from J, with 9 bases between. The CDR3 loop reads CASSLRIINEQFF. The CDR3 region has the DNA TGTGCCAGCAGCTTACGTATTATTAATGAGCAGTTCTTC.